This T cell receptor (beta chain) was sequenced during a study of blood T cell repertoires in COVID-19. Study background: The United States, Italy and Spain were the sources of the acute and convalescent COVID-19 samples.

Participant ages covered roughly 18 to 89 years across about two dozen US areas. Clinical histories supplied by participants themselves formed the basis of cohort assignment. Using immunoSEQ multiplex PCR, the repertoire was profiled, and TCRdb retains in-frame clones only, with some absent. The sample yields roughly 260,000 clones, about nine tenths seen once. Per the germline V gene, CDR1 is SNHLY and CDR2 is FYNNEI. V was shortened by 0 bases and J by 8 bases, with 19 bases between the two germline ends. The CDR3 totals 16 residues. Sequences were obtained from PBMCs or T cells enriched from blood (not recorded which). The receptor's source is a human donor in a cohort exposed to, infected with or recovered from COVID-19 (not recorded which). The donor label of this sample is uncertain. The rearrangement uses TRBV2 and TRBJ1-2; D perhaps matches TRBD1 (6 bases). DNA for the CDR3: TGTGCCAGCAGTGAAGCGGGGGCAGGCGGCCTGGAAGGCTACACCTTC. Its protein is CASSEAGAGGLEGYTF.